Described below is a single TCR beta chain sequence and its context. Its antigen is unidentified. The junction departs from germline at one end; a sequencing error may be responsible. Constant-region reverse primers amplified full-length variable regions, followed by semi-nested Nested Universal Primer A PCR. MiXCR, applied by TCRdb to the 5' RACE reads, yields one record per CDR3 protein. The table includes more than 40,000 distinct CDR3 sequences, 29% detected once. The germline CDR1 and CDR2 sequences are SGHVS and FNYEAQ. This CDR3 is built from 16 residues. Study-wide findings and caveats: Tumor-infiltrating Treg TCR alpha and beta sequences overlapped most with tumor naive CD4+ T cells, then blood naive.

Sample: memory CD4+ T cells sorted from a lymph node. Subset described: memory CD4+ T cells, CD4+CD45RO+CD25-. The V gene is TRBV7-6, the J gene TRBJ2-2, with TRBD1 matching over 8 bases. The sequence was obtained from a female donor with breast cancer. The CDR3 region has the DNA TGTGACAGCAGCCGACGACAGGGGCTTCACACCGGGGAGCTGTTTTTT. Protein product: CDSSRRQGLHTGELFF.